This T cell receptor (beta chain) emerged from a study of a mutant IDH1 vaccine in newly diagnosed glioma. Study in general: Following radiotherapy alone, or alongside temozolomide cycles, vaccination was started after an interval of 4-6 weeks. Radiotherapy, temozolomide, or both had been given previously, and both were given to most.

Germline CDR1 MNHEY, CDR2 SMNVEV (reference sequence). Trimming took 5 bases from V and 1 from J, leaving 17 bases between them. The CDR3 has 16 residues. The table came from immunoSEQ multiplex PCR; TCRdb's copy has only in-frame clones and leaves some out. The profile shows about 40,000 clones, 84% of them singletons. Time point of the sample: week 11, during vaccination. In every dose of vaccine, 300 ug of mutant IDH1 20-mer peptide was given alongside topical imiquimod. In every donor, the tumor was a new WHO grade 3 or 4 IDH1-mutant, ATRX-lost astrocytoma. About this clone itself: Its antigen is as yet unknown.

The sequencing used PBMCs, collected from a glioma patient whose treatment included an IDH1 peptide vaccine. This TCR came from a man aged 35 to 55 with glioma. This chain links TRBV27 with TRBJ1-1; TRBD1 might be the D (5 bases). This chain's CDR3 is CASSPRDPRGNTEAFF. The DNA for the CDR3 is TGTGCCAGCAGTCCCCGGGACCCTAGGGGGAACACTGAAGCTTTCTTT.